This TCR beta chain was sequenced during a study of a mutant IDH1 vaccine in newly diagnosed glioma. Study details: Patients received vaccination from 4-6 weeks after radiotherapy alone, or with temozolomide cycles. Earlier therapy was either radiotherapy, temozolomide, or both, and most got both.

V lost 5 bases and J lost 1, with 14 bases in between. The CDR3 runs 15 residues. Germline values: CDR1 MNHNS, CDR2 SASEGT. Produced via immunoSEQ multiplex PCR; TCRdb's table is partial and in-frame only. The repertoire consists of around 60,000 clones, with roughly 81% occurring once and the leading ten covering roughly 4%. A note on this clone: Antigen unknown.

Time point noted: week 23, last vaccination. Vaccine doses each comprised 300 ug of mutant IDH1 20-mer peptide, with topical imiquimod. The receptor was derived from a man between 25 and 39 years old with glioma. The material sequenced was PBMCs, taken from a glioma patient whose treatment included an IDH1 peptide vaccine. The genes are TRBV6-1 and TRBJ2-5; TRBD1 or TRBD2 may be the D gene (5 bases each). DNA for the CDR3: TGTGCCAGCAGTATTAGCAGGGACCTCCAAGAGACCCAGTACTTC. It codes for CASSISRDLQETQYF.